Sequencing of this T cell receptor beta chain was carried out in a study of cytomegalovirus exposure and HLA in healthy donors. Use of 60 Vbeta and 13 Jbeta primers characterized the PCR. TCRdb's table, derived via immunoSEQ multiplex PCR, lists solely in-frame clones and lacks some. The table lists 150,000 to 250,000 clones, 85% of them singletons. The CDR3 loop spans 15 amino acids. Trimming took 2 bases from V and 1 from J; bases not matched to a gene: 5. Germline V CDR1 and CDR2: MDHEN, SYDVKM. Sequencing input: PBMCs. The V call is TRBV28, the J call TRBJ2-7; 7 bases are shared with TRBD2. This TCR came from a woman aged 50 to 65 in good health and CMV-seronegative. Written as DNA, the CDR3 is TGTGCCAGCAGTTTAGTCGGGGGGTGGTCCTACGAGCAGTACTTC. This gives the protein CASSLVGGWSYEQYF.